The clone carrying this T cell receptor (beta chain) was detected only once. The target antigen is unknown. RNA transcripts were the template, and TCR beta CDR3 regions were amplified from them. Following a first-round RT-PCR that used HTBI primers, a second-round multiplex PCR was carried out. TCRdb reprocessed the multiplex PCR reads via MiXCR and lists one record per CDR3 protein. The data contain over a million distinct CDR3 sequences, about two fifths of them singletons. The sample belongs to a study of Graves' ophthalmopathy and Graves' hyperthyroidism. General study findings and limits: The authors also found most expanded thyroid clonotypes above 0.001 frequency in blood.

Other autoimmune diseases, uncontrolled infections, pregnancy or lactation led to the exclusion of patients. Trimming at V came to 6 bases and at J to 3 bases, leaving 7 bases not matched to a gene. CDR1 MGHDK and CDR2 SYGVNS come from the germline V gene. The CDR3 sequence is 14 residues long. The V and J genes are TRBV25-1 and TRBJ2-7, with TRBD1 identical over 8 bases. This receptor was taken from an adult man with Graves' hyperthyroidism. The sample taken for sequencing was peripheral blood or thyroid tissue (not recorded which). The CDR3 bases are TGTGCCAGCAGATCCGGGACAGGATACTACGAGCAGTACTTC. Translation: CASRSGTGYYEQYF.